The 16 T cell receptor beta chains given below trace back to one sample, sequenced in a study of control samples from healthy donors and cancer patients. The protocol was immunoSEQ multiplex PCR, while the TCRdb copy is restricted to in-frame clones and leaves out a portion. The table shows around 130,000 clones, with just under 90% occurring only once. The sequencing input was blood. The receptors were sampled from a man aged 25-45 years in good health.

V gene TRBV29-1 combines with J gene TRBJ1-1; D not resolved. Trimming pared 6 bases from V and 3 bases from J, leaving 14 bases between. The length of the CDR3 is 13 residues. Germline V CDR1 and CDR2: SQVTM, ANQGSEA. Here the CDR3 DNA reads TGCAGCGTGTGGACGACTTTGTACACTGAAGCTTTCTTT. This translates into CSVWTTLYTEAFF. The full variable domain, in which reference TRBV29-1 and TRBJ1-1 provide the parts outside the CDR3, is SAVISQKPSRDICQRGTSLTIQCQVDSQVTMMFWYRQQPGQSLTLIATANQGSEATYESGFVIDKFPISRPNLTFSTLTVSNMSPEDSSIYLCSVWTTLYTEAFFGQGTRLTVV.

This clone was seen a handful of times. This chain connects TRBV3-1 (or the pseudogene TRBV3-2) to TRBJ1-5; D uncertain. CDR1 LGHDT and CDR2 YNNKEL come from the germline V gene (reference sequence). V lost 0 bases, J lost 1 base, and 4 bases lay in between. This CDR3 has 14 amino acids. Here the CDR3 reads CASSQDPSNQPQHF. The CDR3 coding sequence is TGTGCCAGCAGCCAAGATCCCAGCAATCAGCCCCAGCATTTT.

The rearrangement links TRBV11-3 to TRBJ1-1; the D gene is possibly TRBD1 (6 bases). This CDR3 region has 14 residues. Germline assignment: CDR1 SGHNT and CDR2 YENEEA. The V end was cut by 0 bases, the J end by 4 bases, with 9 bases between. CDR3 nucleotide sequence: TGTGCCAGCAGCTTAGACCTACAGGGCACTGAAGCTTTCTTT. Its translation: CASSLDLQGTEAFF.

The chain employs TRBV5-6 and TRBJ1-1; 8 positions match TRBD1. This CDR3 contains 16 residues. Germline assignment: CDR1 SGHDT and CDR2 YYEEEE. J lost 1 base, V lost 4 bases, and 9 bases had no gene match. This chain's CDR3 is CASSQSPGQANTEAFF. The CDR3 DNA sequence: TGTGCCAGCAGCCAATCCCCGGGACAGGCGAACACTGAAGCTTTCTTT.

This rearrangement joins TRBV28 to TRBJ1-4; TRBD1 aligns across 12 bases. The CDR3 totals 17 residues. V trimming: 5 bases; J trimming: 8 bases; junction bases outside the gene matches: 12. The germline CDR1 and CDR2 sequences are MDHEN and SYDVKM. The CDR3 nucleotides are TGTGCCAGCAGTCAACGTCCGGGACAGGGGGCGACGGAAAAACTGTTTTTT. Its translation is CASSQRPGQGATEKLFF.

The J gene is TRBJ2-1, the V gene TRBV30; 11 nucleotides align to TRBD2. The germline gives CDR1 GTSNPN, CDR2 SVGIG (reference sequence). The ends lost 0 bases at V and 14 bases at J; junction bases unmatched: 6. The CDR3 covers 13 residues. The CDR3: CAWSVGSGGAEFF. The CDR3 nucleotides are TGTGCCTGGAGTGTTGGTAGCGGGGGGGCCGAGTTCTTC.

This sequence joins TRBV18 and TRBJ1-1; D ambiguous. Germline loops: CDR1 KGHSH, CDR2 LQKENI. The CDR3 has 12 amino acids. Trimming removed 10 bases at V and 4 bases at J, with 13 bases between. CDR3 nucleotides: TGTGCCACGTCTCAGAGTCCCACTGAAGCTTTCTTT. This gives the protein CATSQSPTEAFF.

The genes are TRBV13 and TRBJ2-3, with 13 bases that match TRBD2. This CDR3 comprises 20 residues. Losses at the gene ends were 4 bases for V and 6 bases for J; bases not matched to a gene: 19. Germline CDR1 PRHDT, CDR2 FYEKMQ (reference sequence). CDR3 residues: CASSSRTSGGRVPGVDTQYF. CDR3 nucleotides: TGTGCCAGCAGCTCACGGACTAGCGGGGGCCGGGTTCCGGGGGTCGATACGCAGTATTTT. Variable domain in full (rest from reference TRBV13 and TRBJ2-3): AAGVIQSPRHLIKEKRETATLKCYPIPRHDTVYWYQQGPGQDPQFLISFYEKMQSDKGSIPDRFSAQQFSDYHSELNMSSLELGDSALYFCASSSRTSGGRVPGVDTQYFGPGTRLTVL.

The chain recombines TRBV5-1 with TRBJ2-3, with 7 bases matching TRBD1. Germline CDR1 reads SGHRS; CDR2 reads YFSETQ. The CDR3 is 16 residues long. J gave up 3 bases and V 6 bases, and 13 bases lay outside the gene matches. CDR3 DNA sequence: TGCGCCAGCAATCTTGAGGGGGCGCTTAGAACAGATACGCAGTATTTT. This sequence encodes CASNLEGALRTDTQYF.

This chain uses TRBV6-2 or TRBV6-3 with TRBJ2-3; 13 bases line up with TRBD2. Germline loops: CDR1 MNHEY, CDR2 SVGEGT. The trim removed 2 bases at V and 1 base at J, leaving 6 bases unmatched. The CDR3 is made up of 18 amino acids. CDR3 nucleotide sequence: TGTGCCAGCAGTTACCCGGGGACTAGCGGGACCCGCACAGATACGCAGTATTTT. It is translated as CASSYPGTSGTRTDTQYF.

The genes are TRBV24-1 and TRBJ1-1, with D perhaps matching TRBD1 (5 bases). The V gene lost 7 bases and the J gene lost 5 bases, with 13 bases spanning the gap. The CDR3 consists of 13 residues. Germline V gene lookup returns CDR1 KGHDR and CDR2 SFDVKD. The CDR3: CATRMGGGTEAFF. The CDR3 DNA follows: TGTGCCACCAGGATGGGGGGTGGAACTGAAGCTTTCTTT.

J is TRBJ1-1 and V is TRBV30, with D uncertain. Germline V gene lookup returns CDR1 GTSNPN and CDR2 SVGIG (reference sequence). The CDR3 covers 14 residues. Trimming took 2 bases from V and 0 from J, leaving 10 bases between them. CDR3 coding DNA: TGTGCCTGGAGTCCCCGAGGGATGAACACTGAAGCTTTCTTT. Translation: CAWSPRGMNTEAFF.

This clone appeared a few times. V gene TRBV24-1 combines with J gene TRBJ2-2; no firm D call. Trimming took off 1 base at V and 5 bases at J, with 7 bases between the two ends. Looked up from germline, CDR1 is KGHDR and CDR2 is SFDVKD. CDR3 length: 14 residues. CDR3 sequence: CATSDFRGTGELFF. For the CDR3, the DNA is TGTGCCACCAGTGATTTTCGAGGAACCGGGGAGCTGTTTTTT.

This clone was counted a single time. This sequence joins TRBV7-9 and TRBJ2-6, with a tentative D call TRBD1 (6 bases). Germline lookup yields CDR1 SEHNR and CDR2 FQNEAQ (reference sequence). The ends were cut back, 7 bases at V and 4 bases at J, with 20 bases in the middle. CDR3 size: 17 residues. The CDR3 here is CASNLRDTSSGANVLTF. DNA for the CDR3: TGTGCCAGCAACCTCCGGGACACCAGTTCGGGGGCCAACGTCCTGACTTTC.

Only a few counts were recorded for this clone. The chain links TRBV27 to TRBJ1-3; no definite D call. This CDR3 is built from 10 residues. Germline V gene sequence: CDR1 MNHEY, CDR2 SMNVEV (reference sequence). This CDR3 is CHEEGNTIYF. The CDR3 DNA sequence: TGTCACGAGGAGGGAAACACCATATATTTT.

On this clone: At one boundary the junction diverges from the germline segment, which might be a read error. J is TRBJ1-1 and V is TRBV5-6; possible D gene TRBD1, 6 bases. This CDR3 has 12 amino acids. In germline, CDR1 is SGHDT, CDR2 YYEEEE. CDR3 DNA sequence: TGTGCCAGCAGCTTGGCCGGGGGGGCGCAGGAATTT. It yields the protein CASSLAGGAQEF. The full variable domain, rest sourced from reference TRBV5-6 and TRBJ1-1, is DAGVTQSPTHLIKTRGQQVTLRCSPKSGHDTVSWYQQALGQGPQFIFQYYEEEERQRGNFPDRFSGHQFPNYSSELNVNALLLGDSALYLCASSLAGGAQEFGQGTRLTVV.